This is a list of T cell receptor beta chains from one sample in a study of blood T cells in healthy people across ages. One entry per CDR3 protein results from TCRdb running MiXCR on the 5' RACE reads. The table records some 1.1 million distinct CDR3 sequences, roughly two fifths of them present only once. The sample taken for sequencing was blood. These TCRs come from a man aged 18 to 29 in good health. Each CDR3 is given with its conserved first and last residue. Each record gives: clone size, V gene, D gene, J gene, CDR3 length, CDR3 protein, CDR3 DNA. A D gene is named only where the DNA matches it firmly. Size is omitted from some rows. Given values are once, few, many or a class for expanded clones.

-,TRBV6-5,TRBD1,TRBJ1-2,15,CASSYQTGDEYGYTF,TGTGCCAGCAGTTACCAGACAGGGGATGAATATGGCTACACCTTC
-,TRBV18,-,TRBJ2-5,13,CASSPAAMETQYF,TGTGCCAGCTCACCAGCGGCGATGGAGACCCAGTACTTC
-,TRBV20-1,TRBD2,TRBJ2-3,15,CSASGLAGNTDTQYF,TGCAGTGCCTCCGGACTAGCGGGGAACACAGATACGCAGTATTTT
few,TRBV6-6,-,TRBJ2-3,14,CASSPSKFTDTQYF,TGTGCCAGCAGCCCATCAAAGTTCACAGATACGCAGTATTTT
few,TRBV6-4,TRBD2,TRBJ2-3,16,CASSQLGGDSTDTQYF,TGTGCCAGCAGCCAATTGGGGGGGGATAGCACAGATACGCAGTATTTT
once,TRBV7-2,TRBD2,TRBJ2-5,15,CASSPPPAGLETQYF,TGTGCCAGCAGCCCCCCTCCAGCGGGATTAGAGACCCAGTACTTC
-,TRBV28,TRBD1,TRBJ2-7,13,CASSFRQGNEQYF,TGTGCCAGCAGTTTCCGACAGGGGAATGAGCAGTACTTC
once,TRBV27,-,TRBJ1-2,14,CASSVGVGAYGYTF,TGTGCCAGCAGTGTGGGAGTTGGGGCATATGGCTACACCTTC
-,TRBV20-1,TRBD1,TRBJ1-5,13,CSARRTGAGPQHF,TGCAGTGCTAGACGGACAGGGGCAGGGCCCCAGCATTTT
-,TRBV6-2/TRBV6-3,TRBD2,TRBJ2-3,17,CASRHGTSGTSTDTQYF,TGTGCCAGCAGGCACGGGACTAGCGGAACTAGCACAGATACGCAGTATTTT
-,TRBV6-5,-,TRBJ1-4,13,CASSQGGGEKLFF,TGTGCCAGCAGCCAGGGTGGCGGTGAAAAACTGTTTTTT
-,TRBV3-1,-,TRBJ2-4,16,CASSQKVGTEYNEQYF,TGTGCCAGCAGCCAAAAGGTAGGGACCGAATACAATGAGCAGTACTTC
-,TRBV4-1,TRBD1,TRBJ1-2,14,CASSNRDRDYGYTF,TGCGCCAGCAGCAACCGGGACAGAGACTATGGCTACACCTTC